The 7 T cell receptor beta chains below all came from one sample that was sequenced in a study of T cells in Graves' hyperthyroidism and ophthalmopathy. Amplification targeted TCR beta CDR3 regions from RNA transcripts. Primed by the HTBI set, a first-round RT-PCR was run on the TCR CDR3. TCRdb passed the multiplex PCR reads through MiXCR, listing each CDR3 protein once. The top ten hold 35% to 50% of the sample, which has 480,000 or so distinct CDR3 sequences, 40% to 50% seen once. The specimen sequenced was peripheral blood or thyroid tissue (not recorded which). All receptors derive from an adult woman with Graves' disease, either hyperthyroidism or ophthalmopathy (not recorded which).

The genes are TRBV15 and TRBJ1-5, with TRBD1 identical over 7 bases. The ends lost 2 bases at V and 7 bases at J; junction bases unmatched: 11. The CDR3 has 16 amino acids. Germline V gene data show CDR1 as LNHNV and CDR2 as YYDKDF (reference sequence). The CDR3 reads CATSRLDRQTGQPQHF. The CDR3 nucleotides read TGTGCCACCAGCAGATTGGACAGGCAGACAGGGCAGCCCCAGCATTTT.

The chain combines TRBV7-9 with TRBJ2-3; D call uncertain. Trimming cost V 5 bases and J 6 bases, with 12 bases left between them. The CDR3 is made up of 13 amino acids. The germline V gene has CDR1 SEHNR and CDR2 FQNEAQ (reference sequence). CDR3 bases: TGTGCCAGCAGCCCGGCGTTGGAGGATACGCAGTATTTT. Amino acids: CASSPALEDTQYF. The whole variable domain, filled in from reference TRBV7-9 and TRBJ2-3, reads DTGVSQNPRHKITKRGQNVTFRCDPISEHNRLYWYRQTLGQGPEFLTYFQNEAQLEKSRLLSDRFSAERPKGSFSTLEIQRTEQGDSAMYLCASSPALEDTQYFGPGTRLTVL.

This sequence joins TRBV15 and TRBJ1-5; tentative D call: TRBD1 (6 bases). V was cut by 2 bases and J by 5 bases, with 10 bases left in between. CDR3 length equals 14 residues. The V gene's germline CDR1 is LNHNV and CDR2 YYDKDF (reference sequence). The CDR3 protein is CATSRMGAYQPQHF. The CDR3 region has the DNA TGTGCCACCAGCAGAATGGGGGCTTATCAGCCCCAGCATTTT.

This clonotype was found many times. The chain has TRBV12-3 or TRBV12-4 and TRBJ1-1, with 8 bases fitting TRBD1. The CDR3 is 14 residues long. The ends lost 6 bases at V and 6 bases at J; junction bases unmatched: 9. This CDR3 is CASSRLTGAAEAFF. The CDR3 DNA sequence: TGTGCCAGCAGCCGATTGACAGGGGCCGCTGAAGCTTTCTTT.

The chain uses TRBV6-6 and TRBJ2-2; unclear D gene. This CDR3 has 15 residues. The germline V gene has CDR1 MNHNY and CDR2 SVGAGI (reference sequence). V was clipped by 6 bases and J by 5 bases, with 16 bases between them. CDR3 loop: CASRVLSMSTGELFF. The CDR3 nucleotides read TGTGCCAGCAGGGTTCTCTCTATGTCTACCGGGGAGCTGTTTTTT.

CDR3 nucleotides: TGTGCCAGCAGCCAAGACAAGGGTCCCCAGCAAGAGACCCAGTACTTC. Translating gives CASSQDKGPQQETQYF. This chain joins TRBV14 and TRBJ2-7, with D uncertain. The J call may be in error: the DNA end matches TRBJ2-5 better. The CDR3 has 16 amino acids. CDR1 is SGHDN, CDR2 FVKESK, per germline.

This chain links TRBV4-1 with TRBJ2-2; 8 nucleotides match TRBD1. CDR1 and CDR2 from the germline V gene are MGHRA and YSYEKL. With 4 bases clipped from V and 6 bases from J, the junction kept 7 bases outside the gene matches. CDR3 size: 15 residues. CDR3 loop: CASSPRTGHAGELFF. For the CDR3, the DNA is TGCGCCAGCAGCCCCAGGACAGGGCACGCCGGGGAGCTGTTTTTT.